Shown below are 30 T cell receptor beta chains from a single sample sequenced in a study of PD-1 blockade in classical Hodgkin lymphoma. Time point in this sample: cycle 4 day 1 (C4D1), after more than five weeks of nivolumab. Every single patient, without exception, relapsed after autologous stem cell transplantation, and brentuximab vedotin exposure varied. The table came from immunoSEQ multiplex PCR; TCRdb's copy has only in-frame clones and leaves some out. The sample carries 23,000 or so clones, around 83% recorded once. The sequences come from peripheral blood mononuclear cells (PBMCs), collected before the fourth cycle of nivolumab. Receptors were obtained from a human donor with classical Hodgkin lymphoma.

The rearrangement links TRBV4-3 to TRBJ2-5; TRBD2 matches 14 bases. The junction had 12 bases not matched to a gene; V was cut back by 4 bases and J by 5 bases. The CDR3 is 18 amino acids. Looked up from germline, CDR1 is LGHNA and CDR2 is YSLEER. CDR3 DNA sequence: TGCGCCAGCAGCCCAGCCGGGACTAGCGGGAGTAAGAAGGAGACCCAGTACTTC. It yields the protein CASSPAGTSGSKKETQYF.

The chain has TRBV6-5 and TRBJ1-2; weak D call: TRBD1 (6 bases). Germline V gene sequence: CDR1 MNHEY, CDR2 SVGAGI. The V end was cut by 0 bases, the J end by 0 bases, with 8 bases between. The CDR3 totals 15 residues. CDR3 sequence reads: CASSYSSGANYGYTF. As DNA, the CDR3 is TGTGCCAGCAGTTACTCGTCAGGGGCTAACTATGGCTACACCTTC.

This clone was detected once. CDR3 residues: CASSPRTSGRWYEQYF. Here the CDR3 DNA reads TGTGCCAGCAGTCCAAGGACTAGCGGGAGGTGGTACGAGCAGTACTTC. The chain carries TRBV27 and TRBJ2-7; 14 nucleotides line up with TRBD2. This CDR3 is 16 amino acids long. Germline V gene lookup returns CDR1 MNHEY and CDR2 SMNVEV (reference sequence). The junction had 7 bases not matched to a gene; V was cut back by 5 bases and J by 4 bases.

The rearrangement links TRBV11-1 to TRBJ2-3; D is perhaps TRBD2 (6 bases). Trimming took 5 bases from V and 3 from J, leaving 6 bases between them. CDR1 and CDR2 (germline): SGHAT, FQDESV (reference sequence). The CDR3 runs to 12 residues. CDR3 sequence (DNA): TGTGCCAGCAGCCGGGGGACAGATACGCAGTATTTT. Its translation: CASSRGTDTQYF.

The V and J genes are TRBV10-3 and TRBJ1-5; the D is unclear. The germline V gene encodes CDR1 ENHRY and CDR2 SYGVKD. The ends were cut back, 0 bases at V and 2 bases at J, with 14 bases in the middle. This CDR3 comprises 17 residues. CDR3 region: CAISESREAWRNQPQHF. CDR3 in DNA: TGTGCCATCAGTGAGTCACGGGAAGCGTGGCGCAATCAGCCCCAGCATTTT.

The chain joins TRBV5-1 to TRBJ1-5; D may be TRBD1 (5 bases). Per germline, CDR1 SGHRS and CDR2 YFSETQ. This CDR3 comprises 15 residues. Trimming removed 4 bases from V and 1 base from J, with 12 bases in between. CDR3: CASSQGESSNQPQHF. CDR3 sequence (DNA): TGCGCCAGCAGCCAGGGCGAGTCGAGCAATCAGCCCCAGCATTTT. Looking up the rest from reference TRBV5-1 and TRBJ1-5 gives the full variable domain: KAGVTQTPRYLIKTRGQQVTLSCSPISGHRSVSWYQQTPGQGLQFLFEYFSETQRNKGNFPGRFSGRQFSNSRSEMNVSTLELGDSALYLCASSQGESSNQPQHFGDGTRLSIL.

The CDR3, as DNA: TGTGCCAGCAGCTACGGACAGGGCACAGATACGCAGTATTTT. Translation gives CASSYGQGTDTQYF. The chain has TRBV6-5 and TRBJ2-3; 7 bases line up with TRBD1. In germline, CDR1 is MNHEY, CDR2 SVGAGI. V was clipped by 6 bases and J by 1 base; unmatched bases: 4. The CDR3 is made up of 14 amino acids.

V and J are TRBV21-1 and TRBJ1-5. TRBV21-1 is tagged as a pseudogene. The CDR3 runs 10 residues. The chain's CDR3 is CASSPRVQHF. CDR3 nucleotide sequence: TGTGCCAGCAGCCCACGGGTCCAGCATTTT.

The V gene is TRBV27, the J gene TRBJ2-3; D is ambiguous. CDR1 and CDR2 from the germline V gene are MNHEY and SMNVEV (reference sequence). V dropped 4 bases and J dropped 6 bases, with 8 bases sitting between them. The CDR3 length is 12 residues. The CDR3, as DNA: TGTGCCAGCAGTTCCTTCTGGGATACGCAGTATTTT. It translates to CASSSFWDTQYF.

The chain couples TRBV4-3 to TRBJ1-4; 10 bases agree with TRBD1. Unmatched junction bases numbered 3, after V lost 4 bases and J lost 4 bases. CDR1 is LGHNA and CDR2 is YSLEER in the germline V gene. CDR3 length: 15 amino acids. CDR3 in DNA: TGCGCCAGCAGCCGGGGGACAGGGGTTAATGAAAAACTGTTTTTT. As protein: CASSRGTGVNEKLFF.

The chain is built from TRBV4-3 and TRBJ2-1; 9 positions match TRBD1. The CDR3 contains 15 residues. In germline, CDR1 is LGHNA, CDR2 YSLEER. Germline trimming cut 3 bases from V and 5 bases from J; bases unmatched to any gene: 5. CDR3 coding DNA: TGCGCCAGCAGCCACTTGGGACAGGGAAACAATGAGCAGTTCTTC. Its translation is CASSHLGQGNNEQFF.

The chain employs TRBV27 and TRBJ2-2, with D tentatively TRBD1 (6 bases). The CDR3 loop spans 14 amino acids. Germline CDR1 MNHEY, CDR2 SMNVEV (reference sequence). V lost 4 bases to trimming and J lost 2 bases, with 8 bases between them. Here the CDR3 DNA reads TGTGCCAGCAGTTCGGACAGAAACACCGGGGAGCTGTTTTTT. It encodes CASSSDRNTGELFF.

As DNA, the CDR3 is TGTGCCAGCAGCCGAGTCCAGGGCCCCTATAGCAATCAGCCCCAGCATTTT. The encoded protein is CASSRVQGPYSNQPQHF. This chain connects TRBV4-2 to TRBJ1-5, with a tentative D call TRBD1 (5 bases). With 4 bases removed from V and 0 bases from J, the gap between germline ends came to 16 bases. The V gene's germline CDR1 is LGHNA and CDR2 YNFKEQ. The CDR3 sequence is 17 residues long.

This chain links TRBV27 with TRBJ1-4; the D is unclear. The germline V gene encodes CDR1 MNHEY and CDR2 SMNVEV (reference sequence). This CDR3 is 13 amino acids long. Between the trimmed V and J ends, which lost 11 bases and 3 bases, there was a span of 13 bases. The CDR3 nucleotides are TGTGCCTCCCGGAGGGTACCTAATGAAAAACTGTTTTTT. Amino acids: CASRRVPNEKLFF.

This chain uses TRBV2 with TRBJ1-5; maybe TRBD1 (5 bases). The CDR3 has 15 residues. Deletions cut 6 bases from V and 3 bases from J, with 15 bases between. Germline V gene lookup returns CDR1 SNHLY and CDR2 FYNNEI. DNA for the CDR3: TGTGCCAGCAGCGAGAGGTCAGGGCACAATCAGCCCCAGCATTTT. It encodes CASSERSGHNQPQHF.

This clone appeared a single time. The chain is built from TRBV18 and TRBJ2-1, with D possibly being TRBD1 or TRBD2 (5 bases each). Germline loops: CDR1 KGHSH, CDR2 LQKENI. The CDR3 is 16 residues long. With 0 bases removed from V and 6 bases from J, the gap between germline ends came to 15 bases. The CDR3 sequence is CASSPPNRGVGNEQFF. The CDR3 region has the DNA TGTGCCAGCTCACCACCGAATAGAGGGGTGGGCAATGAGCAGTTCTTC.

The chain couples TRBV7-2 to TRBJ2-2; D perhaps matches TRBD1 (5 bases). Per germline, CDR1 SGHTA and CDR2 FQGNSA. V lost 5 bases and J 5 bases, leaving 6 bases between the germline ends. This CDR3 region has 12 residues. CDR3 sequence: CASSQGTGELFF. CDR3 sequence (DNA): TGTGCCAGCAGCCAGGGAACCGGGGAGCTGTTTTTT.

V usage is TRBV7-6 and J usage is TRBJ2-3; 11 nucleotides agree with TRBD2. From germline, CDR1 is SGHVS and CDR2 FNYEAQ. The length of the CDR3 is 16 residues. Unmatched junction bases numbered 5, after V lost 0 bases and J lost 6 bases. CDR3 amino acids: CASSLALAGGRDTQYF. CDR3 nucleotide sequence: TGTGCCAGCAGCTTAGCGCTAGCGGGGGGCAGGGATACGCAGTATTTT.

The rearrangement uses TRBV2 and TRBJ2-3; D might be TRBD1 (5 bases). Trimming took 2 bases from V and 0 from J, leaving 9 bases between them. Germline V gene data show CDR1 as SNHLY and CDR2 as FYNNEI. The CDR3 is 15 residues long. This CDR3 is CASSESGASTDTQYF. The CDR3 nucleotides read TGTGCCAGCAGTGAAAGTGGGGCTAGCACAGATACGCAGTATTTT.

J is TRBJ1-3 and V is TRBV11-2; D unclear. The ends were cut back, 1 base at V and 3 bases at J, with 10 bases in the middle. The germline gives CDR1 SGHAT, CDR2 FQNNGV. The CDR3 loop spans 15 amino acids. The CDR3 bases are TGTGCCAGCAGCTTAGTGGGGAAAAGTGGAAACACCATATATTTT. It encodes CASSLVGKSGNTIYF.

The CDR3 DNA reads TGTGCCAGCAGCTTAACCGGTGGGGGACAGTTCTATGGCTACACCTTC. It translates to CASSLTGGGQFYGYTF. The V call is TRBV7-3, the J call TRBJ1-2, with TRBD1 matching over 7 bases. The CDR3 loop spans 16 amino acids. Germline V gene sequence: CDR1 SGHTA, CDR2 FQGTGA. After removal of 0 bases from V and 4 bases from J, the junction contained 8 bases not matched to a gene.

The chain combines TRBV5-5 with TRBJ2-7, with 7 positions matching TRBD1. Looked up from germline, CDR1 is SGHKS and CDR2 is YYEKEE (reference sequence). The CDR3 runs to 13 residues. V gave up 5 bases and J gave up 5 bases; unmatched junction bases: 7. The CDR3 is CASRTTGADEQYF. The CDR3 DNA is TGTGCCAGCAGGACAACAGGGGCAGACGAGCAGTACTTC.

CDR3 region: CAWSVWVRGKETQYF. The CDR3 nucleotides are TGTGCCTGGAGTGTATGGGTCCGGGGGAAAGAGACCCAGTACTTC. The V call is TRBV30, the J call TRBJ2-5, with D tentatively TRBD2 (6 bases). CDR3 length: 15 residues. The germline gives CDR1 GTSNPN, CDR2 SVGIG (reference sequence). The ends were cut back, 0 bases at V and 3 bases at J, with 14 bases in the middle.

The chain combines TRBV28 with TRBJ1-1, with D possibly matching TRBD1 (6 bases). Between the trimmed V and J ends, which lost 7 bases and 2 bases, there was a span of 14 bases. Looked up from germline, CDR1 is MDHEN and CDR2 is SYDVKM. This CDR3 has 14 residues. CDR3 sequence (DNA): TGTGCCAGCATTTCCGCACAGGGAAACACTGAAGCTTTCTTT. The encoded protein is CASISAQGNTEAFF.

The rearrangement joins TRBV6-1 to TRBJ2-1; the match to TRBD1 covers 10 bases. V shed 7 bases, J shed 3 bases, and the junction held 3 bases outside the gene matches. CDR1 is MNHNS and CDR2 is SASEGT in the germline V gene. The CDR3 has 14 residues. The CDR3 DNA reads as TGTGCCAGCATTAGGACAGGGGGCTACAATGAGCAGTTCTTC. This translates into CASIRTGGYNEQFF.

This clone was observed a handful of times. The chain recombines TRBV7-9 with TRBJ1-3; a possible D gene is TRBD1 (5 bases). Germline V gives CDR1 SEHNR, CDR2 FQNEAQ (reference sequence). The CDR3 loop spans 14 amino acids. V dropped 2 bases and J dropped 4 bases, with 9 bases sitting between them. The CDR3 reads CASSLRQSGNTIYF. DNA for the CDR3: TGTGCCAGCAGCTTAAGACAGTCCGGAAACACCATATATTTT.

The V gene is TRBV6-5, the J gene TRBJ1-6; D is perhaps TRBD1 (5 bases). From germline, CDR1 is MNHEY and CDR2 SVGAGI. V was pared by 4 bases and J by 8 bases, with 15 bases between. The CDR3 sequence is 15 residues long. The CDR3 loop is CASSFGSGIDSPLHF. In DNA, the CDR3 is TGTGCCAGCAGTTTTGGCTCAGGGATTGATTCACCCCTCCACTTT.

The chain employs TRBV5-1 and TRBJ1-2; D perhaps matches TRBD1 (6 bases). The V end lost 2 bases, the J end lost 5 bases, and 7 bases lay between the germline ends. There are 12 residues in the CDR3. Germline loops: CDR1 SGHRS, CDR2 YFSETQ. CDR3 region: CASSLGQYGYTF. The CDR3 nucleotides are TGCGCCAGCAGCTTAGGACAGTATGGCTACACCTTC.

The chain is built from TRBV5-6 and TRBJ2-1; unclear D gene. Trimming pared 2 bases from V and 3 bases from J, leaving 9 bases between. This CDR3 comprises 14 residues. Germline V gives CDR1 SGHDT, CDR2 YYEEEE. Here the CDR3 reads CASSFDQNYNEQFF. The CDR3 DNA is TGTGCCAGCAGCTTCGACCAAAACTACAATGAGCAGTTCTTC.

The chain is built from TRBV10-3 and TRBJ2-3; D is possibly TRBD2 (5 bases). V was trimmed by 3 bases and J by 1 base, leaving 11 bases between them. The CDR3 loop spans 15 amino acids. Germline lookup yields CDR1 ENHRY and CDR2 SYGVKD. The CDR3 DNA reads TGTGCCATCAGTGATCGAGGGAGAGGCACAGATACGCAGTATTTT. Encoded protein: CAISDRGRGTDTQYF.